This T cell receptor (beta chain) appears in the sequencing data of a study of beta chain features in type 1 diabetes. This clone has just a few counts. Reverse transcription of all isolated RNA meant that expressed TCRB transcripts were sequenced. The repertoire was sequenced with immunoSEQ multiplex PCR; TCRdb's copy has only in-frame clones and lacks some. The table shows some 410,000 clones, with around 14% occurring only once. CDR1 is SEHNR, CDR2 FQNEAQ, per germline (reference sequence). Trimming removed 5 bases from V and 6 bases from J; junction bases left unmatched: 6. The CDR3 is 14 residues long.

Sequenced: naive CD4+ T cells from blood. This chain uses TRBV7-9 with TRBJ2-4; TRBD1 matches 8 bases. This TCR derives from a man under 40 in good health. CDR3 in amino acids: CASSVGQEGNIQYF. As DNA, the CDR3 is TGTGCCAGCAGCGTGGGACAGGAGGGAAACATTCAGTACTTC.